The next 27 T cell receptor beta chains were all read from a single sample in a study of technical replicates of blood from a handful of donors. Only in-frame clones appear in the TCRdb table, and some are missing; sequencing was by immunoSEQ multiplex PCR. Seen here are approximately 100,000 clones, roughly 95% observed once, and the top ten hold 0.2% to 0.25%. What was sequenced was T cells isolated from PBMCs. Receptors were obtained from a human donor in good health.

This clone was detected only once. The chain couples TRBV6-4 to TRBJ2-2; 9 bases map to TRBD2. J gave up 5 bases and V 10 bases, and 17 bases lay outside the gene matches. CDR1 is MRHNA, CDR2 SNTAGT, per germline. The CDR3 consists of 17 residues. The CDR3 spells CATEGAPLAGRTGELFF. In DNA, the CDR3 is TGTGCCACCGAGGGGGCTCCCCTAGCGGGGCGGACCGGGGAGCTGTTTTTT.

The rearrangement joins TRBV6-1 to TRBJ1-4, with D unclear. The CDR3 spans 17 residues. V was pared by 3 bases and J by 7 bases, with 21 bases between. Germline assignment: CDR1 MNHNS and CDR2 SASEGT. The CDR3 DNA is TGTGCCAGCAGTGAGAGGCGGGTCTCTTTTTTCGGTGAAAAACTGTTTTTT. Translating gives CASSERRVSFFGEKLFF.

The CDR3 DNA sequence: TGTGCCAGCAGCTTGGAGTTGGGCAATCAGCCCCAGCATTTT. Protein: CASSLELGNQPQHF. V and J are TRBV7-9 and TRBJ1-5, with D hard to call. Germline V gene sequence: CDR1 SEHNR, CDR2 FQNEAQ (reference sequence). Deletions cut 3 bases from V and 2 bases from J, with 8 bases between. The CDR3 has 14 amino acids. Complete variable domain (other parts from reference TRBV7-9 and TRBJ1-5): DTGVSQNPRHKITKRGQNVTFRCDPISEHNRLYWYRQTLGQGPEFLTYFQNEAQLEKSRLLSDRFSAERPKGSFSTLEIQRTEQGDSAMYLCASSLELGNQPQHFGDGTRLSIL.

This clone was detected only once. CDR3 nucleotides: TGTGCCAGCAGTTATTTGGAGCGAGCCTCCCCAGATACGCAGTATTTT. It translates to CASSYLERASPDTQYF. The rearrangement uses TRBV6-6 and TRBJ2-3; D gene uncertain. V was clipped by 3 bases and J by 4 bases, with 17 bases between them. Germline assignment: CDR1 MNHNY and CDR2 SVGAGI (reference sequence). The CDR3 sequence is 16 residues long.

The V and J genes are TRBV29-1 and TRBJ1-2; 9 bases map to TRBD1. V was clipped by 1 base and J by 3 bases; unmatched bases: 6. Per the germline V gene, CDR1 is SQVTM and CDR2 is ANQGSEA. The CDR3 has 15 amino acids. The CDR3 here is CSVEGTGASHYGYTF. The CDR3 DNA is TGCAGCGTTGAAGGGACAGGGGCTAGTCACTATGGCTACACCTTC. Full variable domain (remainder filled in from reference TRBV29-1 and TRBJ1-2): SAVISQKPSRDICQRGTSLTIQCQVDSQVTMMFWYRQQPGQSLTLIATANQGSEATYESGFVIDKFPISRPNLTFSTLTVSNMSPEDSSIYLCSVEGTGASHYGYTFGSGTRLTVV.

This chain uses TRBV19 with TRBJ2-7; TRBD1 matches 7 bases. CDR1 LNHDA and CDR2 SQIVND come from the germline V gene (reference sequence). The CDR3 contains 15 residues. V lost 5 bases to trimming and J lost 3 bases; unmatched junction nucleotides: 10. DNA of the CDR3: TGTGCCAGTAGTCCTCGACGAGGGGGCGACTACGAGCAGTACTTC. Its protein is CASSPRRGGDYEQYF.

This clone appeared a single time. The chain has TRBV7-9 and TRBJ1-3, with TRBD1 matching 9 bases. V trimming: 1 base; J trimming: 2 bases; junction bases outside the gene matches: 9. The CDR3 consists of 18 residues. From germline, CDR1 is SEHNR and CDR2 FQNEAQ (reference sequence). CDR3: CASSLEITGGDAGNTIYF. Here the CDR3 DNA reads TGTGCCAGCAGCTTAGAGATCACAGGGGGCGATGCTGGAAACACCATATATTTT.

The chain employs TRBV29-1 and TRBJ1-1; D not resolved. The V gene lost 2 bases and the J gene lost 1 base, with 8 bases spanning the gap. The CDR3 spans 13 residues. Germline values: CDR1 SQVTM, CDR2 ANQGSEA. CDR3 sequence: CSVESPGNTEAFF. CDR3 coding DNA: TGCAGCGTTGAATCTCCCGGGAACACTGAAGCTTTCTTT.

The chain joins TRBV9 to TRBJ2-1; possibly TRBD2 for D (5 bases). The CDR3 runs 20 residues. The germline gives CDR1 SGDLS, CDR2 YYNGEE. The V end was cut by 4 bases, the J end by 0 bases, with 26 bases between. CDR3 region: CASSREGPFRSPSSYNEQFF. Written as DNA, the CDR3 is TGTGCCAGCAGCCGCGAGGGCCCTTTTCGGAGTCCGAGCTCCTACAATGAGCAGTTCTTC. Variable domain in full (rest from reference TRBV9 and TRBJ2-1): DSGVTQTPKHLITATGQRVTLRCSPRSGDLSVYWYQQSLDQGLQFLIQYYNGEERAKGNILERFSAQQFPDLHSELNLSSLELGDSALYFCASSREGPFRSPSSYNEQFFGPGTRLTVL.

The rearrangement joins TRBV5-1 to TRBJ2-1; 15 bases are shared with TRBD2. Germline values: CDR1 SGHRS, CDR2 YFSETQ. The CDR3 runs to 17 residues. After removal of 4 bases from V and 4 bases from J, the junction contained 6 bases not matched to a gene. The CDR3 here is CASSPGLAGGLYNEQFF. In DNA form, the CDR3 reads TGCGCCAGCAGCCCGGGACTAGCGGGAGGCCTATACAATGAGCAGTTCTTC.

This clone came up once. The rearrangement uses TRBV5-1 and TRBJ2-3, with 10 bases lining up with TRBD1. Unmatched junction bases numbered 10, after V lost 5 bases and J lost 4 bases. The CDR3 has 16 residues. From germline, CDR1 is SGHRS and CDR2 YFSETQ. The CDR3 spells CASRGGQGLLPDTQYF. CDR3 nucleotides: TGCGCCAGCAGGGGGGGACAGGGGCTACTTCCAGATACGCAGTATTTT.

The rearrangement links TRBV11-1 to TRBJ2-3; 11 bases line up with TRBD2. V was pared by 5 bases and J by 5 bases, with 6 bases of the junction left unmatched. The V gene's germline CDR1 is SGHAT and CDR2 FQDESV (reference sequence). The CDR3 is 15 amino acids. The CDR3 bases are TGTGCCAGCAGCCCTGTAGCGGGAGGGGTAGATACGCAGTATTTT. It specifies CASSPVAGGVDTQYF.

The chain couples TRBV10-3 to TRBJ1-2, with TRBD1 as a possible D gene (5 bases). Germline CDR1 is ENHRY and CDR2 is SYGVKD. Trimming removed 6 bases from V and 3 bases from J, with 14 bases in between. The CDR3 runs to 14 residues. CDR3: CAISATGRDYGYTF. The CDR3, as DNA: TGTGCCATCAGCGCGACGGGCAGGGACTATGGCTACACCTTC.

The chain joins TRBV27 to TRBJ2-1; the match to TRBD1 covers 10 bases. J gave up 3 bases and V 6 bases, and 5 bases lay outside the gene matches. Germline lookup yields CDR1 MNHEY and CDR2 SMNVEV (reference sequence). CDR3 length: 15 amino acids. The CDR3 sequence: CASRTGTGVYNEQFF. The CDR3 DNA reads TGTGCCAGCAGAACCGGGACAGGGGTCTACAATGAGCAGTTCTTC.

The CDR3 here is CASSLRSWTSGSSYNEQFF. Written as DNA, the CDR3 is TGTGCCAGCAGTTTACGTTCATGGACTAGCGGGAGCTCCTACAATGAGCAGTTCTTC. The rearrangement links TRBV27 to TRBJ2-1, with 13 bases aligning to TRBD2. The CDR3 sequence is 19 residues long. Germline values: CDR1 MNHEY, CDR2 SMNVEV (reference sequence). V was clipped by 2 bases and J by 0 bases; unmatched bases: 7.

In DNA, the CDR3 is TGCGCCAGCAGCTTGGCCACAGAAAAAAAAGAAGCTTTCTTT. Protein sequence: CASSLATEKKEAFF. The chain uses TRBV5-1 and TRBJ1-1, with D unclear. Germline V gene sequence: CDR1 SGHRS, CDR2 YFSETQ. This CDR3 has 14 amino acids. V shed 0 bases and J shed 8 bases, with 14 bases lying between them.

CDR3 amino acids: CASSRRGHEKLFF. CDR3 DNA sequence: TGTGCCAGCAGCCGACGAGGCCATGAAAAACTGTTTTTT. V is TRBV14 and J is TRBJ1-4; D is ambiguous. With 4 bases removed from V and 6 bases from J, the gap between germline ends came to 9 bases. Germline V CDR1 and CDR2: SGHDN, FVKESK. This CDR3 has 13 residues. Based on the CDR3 plus reference TRBV14 and TRBJ1-4, the full variable domain is EAGVTQFPSHSVIEKGQTVTLRCDPISGHDNLYWYRRVMGKEIKFLLHFVKESKQDESGMPNNRFLAERTGGTYSTLKVQPAELEDSGVYFCASSRRGHEKLFFGSGTQLSVL.

This clone was recorded once. The chain is built from TRBV6-5 and TRBJ2-2; unclear D gene. CDR1 MNHEY and CDR2 SVGAGI come from the germline V gene. This CDR3 contains 14 residues. Trimming pared 3 bases from V and 4 bases from J, leaving 9 bases between. This CDR3 reads CASSYDQRTGELFF. CDR3 bases: TGTGCCAGCAGTTATGACCAGCGCACCGGGGAGCTGTTTTTT.

The V call is TRBV18, the J call TRBJ2-7; D is possibly TRBD1 (6 bases). The V and J ends lost 2 bases and 3 bases respectively, with 8 bases between them. The germline CDR1 and CDR2 sequences are KGHSH and LQKENI. The CDR3 consists of 13 residues. CDR3 region: CASSPNRDYEQYF. The CDR3 DNA reads as TGTGCCAGCTCACCAAACAGGGACTACGAGCAGTACTTC.

This clone was seen a few times. The chain recombines TRBV27 with TRBJ2-5; maybe TRBD2 (6 bases). Germline-derived CDR1 and CDR2 are MNHEY and SMNVEV (reference sequence). CDR3 length: 14 residues. The V end lost 2 bases, the J end lost 5 bases, and 12 bases lay between the germline ends. CDR3 sequence reads: CASSLMGGRETQYF. Written as DNA, the CDR3 is TGTGCCAGCAGTTTAATGGGGGGAAGGGAGACCCAGTACTTC.

V is TRBV12-5 and J is TRBJ2-7; TRBD1 matches 7 bases. The CDR3 is 13 residues long. The germline CDR1 and CDR2 sequences are LGHNT and FRNRAP. The trim removed 4 bases at V and 7 bases at J, leaving 7 bases unmatched. CDR3 coding DNA: TGTGCTAGTGGTTGGACAGGTTCGCAAGAGCAGTACTTC. As protein: CASGWTGSQEQYF.

This chain links TRBV14 with TRBJ2-3; 11 bases line up with TRBD2. Trimming removed 4 bases from V and 0 bases from J; junction bases left unmatched: 9. There are 18 residues in the CDR3. Germline V lookup: CDR1 SGHDN, CDR2 FVKESK. The CDR3 loop is CASSPGVAGGPSTDTQYF. The DNA for the CDR3 is TGTGCCAGCAGCCCCGGGGTAGCGGGGGGGCCTAGCACAGATACGCAGTATTTT. Full variable domain (outside the CDR3, taken from reference TRBV14 and TRBJ2-3): EAGVTQFPSHSVIEKGQTVTLRCDPISGHDNLYWYRRVMGKEIKFLLHFVKESKQDESGMPNNRFLAERTGGTYSTLKVQPAELEDSGVYFCASSPGVAGGPSTDTQYFGPGTRLTVL.

CDR3 coding DNA: TGTGCCAGCAGTGATAACCGGGACAGGGGCCTACTTTACTCTGGAAACACCATATATTTT. Translating it yields CASSDNRDRGLLYSGNTIYF. The gene calls are TRBV9 and TRBJ1-3, with 10 bases matching TRBD1. The V gene's germline CDR1 is SGDLS and CDR2 YYNGEE. The CDR3 contains 20 residues. V was pared by 5 bases and J by 0 bases, with 17 bases of the junction left unmatched.

The chain combines TRBV7-9 with TRBJ1-4; 8 nucleotides match TRBD1. Trimming at V came to 6 bases and at J to 7 bases, leaving 19 bases not matched to a gene. Germline V gives CDR1 SEHNR, CDR2 FQNEAQ (reference sequence). The CDR3 loop spans 18 amino acids. CDR3 coding DNA: TGTGCCAGCAGAAAGGGGCCGGACAGGGAAGAGAAGGGTGAAAAACTGTTTTTT. Amino acids: CASRKGPDREEKGEKLFF.

The rearrangement uses TRBV6-5 and TRBJ1-3; D is unresolved. Germline lookup yields CDR1 MNHEY and CDR2 SVGAGI. V was cut by 6 bases and J by 0 bases, with 12 bases left in between. The CDR3 covers 15 residues. The CDR3 nucleotides read TGTGCCAGCAGAGTTAACCAGTTCTCTGGAAACACCATATATTTT. Encoded protein: CASRVNQFSGNTIYF.

The V and J genes are TRBV2 and TRBJ1-2, with 7 bases aligning to TRBD1. The CDR3 runs to 13 residues. The germline gives CDR1 SNHLY, CDR2 FYNNEI. V lost 6 bases, J lost 4 bases, and 5 bases stayed unmatched. The CDR3 DNA follows: TGTGCCAGCAGGCCGGGACAGATCTATGGCTACACCTTC. Translation: CASRPGQIYGYTF.

The chain carries TRBV4-1 and TRBJ2-1; perhaps TRBD1 as D (6 bases). Trimming took off 2 bases at V and 9 bases at J, with 20 bases between the two ends. This CDR3 has 16 amino acids. Germline V gives CDR1 MGHRA, CDR2 YSYEKL. CDR3 nucleotides: TGCGCCAGCAGCCAAACCGGGACACTGGGACGGGGTGAGCAGTTCTTC. Protein: CASSQTGTLGRGEQFF.